This section outlines one T cell receptor beta chain sequence together with its context. The antigen remains undetermined. Germline values: CDR1 LNHNV, CDR2 YYDKDF (reference sequence). This CDR3 contains 15 residues. Trimming removed 1 base from V and 5 bases from J; junction bases left unmatched: 5. The data were obtained in a study of cytomegalovirus exposure and HLA in healthy donors. Findings and limits, study-wide: Testing in vitro showed three CMV-associated chains specific for CMV antigens. Rare TCR sequences dominated, though some public TCRs recurred in many donors.

The PCR used 60 Vbeta and 13 Jbeta primers. Sequencing used immunoSEQ multiplex PCR; TCRdb keeps in-frame clones, though not all of them. The table lists some 120,000 clones, 75% to 85% of them singletons. Sequencing used PBMCs. The V call is TRBV15, the J call TRBJ2-4, with 7 positions matching TRBD2. This receptor was identified in a middle-aged man in good health and CMV-seronegative. CDR3 protein: CATSRGRGDQNIQYF. The CDR3 nucleotides read TGTGCCACCAGCAGAGGACGGGGGGATCAAAACATTCAGTACTTC.